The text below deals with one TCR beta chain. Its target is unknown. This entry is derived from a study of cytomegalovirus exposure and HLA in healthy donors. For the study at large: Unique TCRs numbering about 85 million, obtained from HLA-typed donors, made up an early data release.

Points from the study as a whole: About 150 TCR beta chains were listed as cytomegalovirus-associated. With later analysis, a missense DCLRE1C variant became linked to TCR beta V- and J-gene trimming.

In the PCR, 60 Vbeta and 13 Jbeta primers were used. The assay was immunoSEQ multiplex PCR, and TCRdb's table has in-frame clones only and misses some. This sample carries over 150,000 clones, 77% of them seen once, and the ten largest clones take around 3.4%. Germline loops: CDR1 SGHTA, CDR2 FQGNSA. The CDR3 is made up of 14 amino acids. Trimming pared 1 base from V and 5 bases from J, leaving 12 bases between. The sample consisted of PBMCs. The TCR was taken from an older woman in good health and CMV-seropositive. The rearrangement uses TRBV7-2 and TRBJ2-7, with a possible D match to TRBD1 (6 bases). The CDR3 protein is CASSLGWQGHEQYF. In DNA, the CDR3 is TGTGCCAGCAGCTTAGGCTGGCAGGGGCACGAGCAGTACTTC. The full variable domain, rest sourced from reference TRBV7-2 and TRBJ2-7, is GAGVSQSPSNKVTEKGKDVELRCDPISGHTALYWYRQSLGQGLEFLIYFQGNSAPDKSGLPSDRFSAERTGGSVSTLTIQRTQQEDSAVYLCASSLGWQGHEQYFGPGTRLTVT.